The next 5 T cell receptor beta chains were all read from a single sample in a study of monozygotic twins with inflammatory bowel disease. No DNA is given; TCRdb re-called the 5' RACE reads and lists each CDR3 protein once. This sample's table has roughly 170,000 distinct CDR3 sequences. Sequences were obtained from blood. Source of these receptors: a human donor with ulcerative colitis or Crohn's disease, or a healthy co-twin of an affected twin (not recorded which).

The V call is TRBV5-1, the J call TRBJ2-2; the D call from TCRdb, TRBD1, cannot be confirmed without DNA. CDR1 is SGHRS, CDR2 YFSETQ, per germline. CDR3 length: 16 residues. The CDR3: CASSLEQGAYTGELFF.

V gene TRBV7-2 combines with J gene TRBJ1-6; the D call of TRBD1 rests on TCRdb alone, since no DNA is present to check it. Germline CDR1 reads SGHTA; CDR2 reads FQGNSA. This CDR3 has 15 residues. The chain's CDR3 is CASSQRGGSNSPLHF.

The gene calls are TRBV29-1 and TRBJ2-3; no DNA is available, so the TRBD1 call from TCRdb remains unchecked. CDR1 and CDR2 from the germline V gene are SQVTM and ANQGSEA. This CDR3 has 15 amino acids. The CDR3 protein is CSVDGGDRITDTQYF.

V and J are TRBV12-3 or TRBV12-4 and TRBJ1-1. The CDR3 consists of 14 residues. CDR3 region: CASSSYSGNTEAFF.

This chain joins TRBV20-1 and TRBJ2-7; with no DNA, the TCRdb D assignment of TRBD2 cannot be verified. Germline V gene sequence: CDR1 DFQATT, CDR2 SNEGSKA (reference sequence). The CDR3 runs to 13 residues. The CDR3 spells CSGCLADDYEQYF.